The T cell receptor (beta chain) under discussion was sequenced for a study of CD4 T cells in relation to SARS-CoV-2 and coronaviruses. Overall study context: The negative reference was HIV-1 Nef peptide pool or peptide-free culture.

A note on this clone: Antigen: not known.

Germline V CDR1 and CDR2: KGHSH, LQKENI. This CDR3 has 13 residues. J was trimmed by 3 bases and V by 3 bases; bases with no gene match: 1. Measured with immunoSEQ multiplex PCR; TCRdb has only the in-frame clones, and not every one. Of roughly 24,000 clones in the sample, about 75% were seen once. Before the COVID-19 pandemic, during about 2010-2019, CD4+ T cells were taken from unexposed donors. CD4+ T cells were isolated from the cells after 10 days of culture. Unexposed-donor CD4+ T cells were probed with SARS-CoV-2 S/N and four cold-coronavirus spikes, cells permitting. Each well had about 2.2 million PBMCs in around 5% human AB serum with IL-2.

The sample was CD4+ T cells from PBMCs, cultured in vitro. This clonotype originated in a human donor in good health. The genes are TRBV18 and TRBJ2-5; 7 nucleotides line up with TRBD1. The CDR3 protein is CASSPGQEETQYF. In nucleotides, the CDR3 is TGTGCCAGCTCACCCGGACAGGAAGAGACCCAGTACTTC.